This is a list of T cell receptor beta chains from one sample in a study of blood T cell repertoires in COVID-19. Clones were sequenced by immunoSEQ multiplex PCR, and TCRdb holds only the in-frame ones, with some missing. In the table there are some 56,000 clones, roughly 88% of which are singletons. The sequenced sample was peripheral blood. The receptor set was obtained from an elderly woman with acute or convalescent COVID-19. Each CDR3 is given with its conserved first and last residue. D genes are given only for firm matches. The size entry is marked missing in some rows and otherwise reads once, few, many or a size class.

j_gene: TRBJ2-7
d_gene: TRBD1
v_gene: TRBV6-6
abundance: few
CDR3aa: CAESGTGVSSEQYF
CDR3nt: TGTGCCGAATCAGGGACAGGGGTCTCGAGCGAGCAGTACTTC

j_gene: TRBJ1-5
d_gene: TRBD1
v_gene: TRBV6-5
abundance: .
CDR3aa: CASRRGQGNQPQHF
CDR3nt: TGTGCCAGCAGGAGGGGACAGGGGAATCAGCCCCAGCATTTT

j_gene: TRBJ1-3
d_gene: TRBD1
v_gene: TRBV19
abundance: .
CDR3aa: CASDTGGSSGNTIYF
CDR3nt: TGTGCCAGTGATACAGGGGGCAGCTCTGGAAACACCATATATTTT

j_gene: TRBJ2-7
d_gene: .
v_gene: TRBV11-2
abundance: .
CDR3aa: CASSLVVQGYEQYF
CDR3nt: TGTGCCAGCAGCTTAGTCGTCCAGGGCTACGAGCAGTACTTC

j_gene: TRBJ1-1
d_gene: .
v_gene: TRBV29-1
abundance: .
CDR3aa: CSVELQGNTEAFF
CDR3nt: TGCAGCGTTGAGCTACAGGGGAACACTGAAGCTTTCTTT

j_gene: TRBJ2-7
d_gene: .
v_gene: TRBV3-1/TRBV3-2
abundance: .
CDR3aa: CASSPVGGSSYEQYF
CDR3nt: TGTGCCAGCAGCCCCGTTGGGGGGTCCTCCTACGAGCAGTACTTC

j_gene: TRBJ1-1
d_gene: .
v_gene: TRBV7-9
abundance: .
CDR3aa: CASRQGAGRLNTEAFF
CDR3nt: TGTGCCAGCAGACAGGGTGCCGGTCGGCTGAACACTGAAGCTTTCTTT

j_gene: TRBJ2-3
d_gene: .
v_gene: TRBV11-3
abundance: .
CDR3aa: CASSPRQSGTDTQYF
CDR3nt: TGTGCCAGCAGCCCCAGGCAGAGTGGCACAGATACGCAGTATTTT

j_gene: TRBJ1-4
d_gene: .
v_gene: TRBV11-3
abundance: .
CDR3aa: CASSPLRGATNEKLFF
CDR3nt: TGTGCCAGCAGCCCTCTTCGCGGTGCAACTAATGAAAAACTGTTTTTT

j_gene: TRBJ1-1
d_gene: TRBD1
v_gene: TRBV30
abundance: .
CDR3aa: CAWTGGNTEAFF
CDR3nt: TGTGCCTGGACAGGGGGGAACACTGAAGCTTTCTTT

j_gene: TRBJ1-2
d_gene: TRBD1
v_gene: TRBV6-5
abundance: .
CDR3aa: CASRSTGTYGYTF
CDR3nt: TGTGCCAGCAGATCGACAGGGACCTATGGCTACACCTTC

j_gene: TRBJ2-1
d_gene: TRBD2
v_gene: TRBV12-3/TRBV12-4
abundance: .
CDR3aa: CASSFSGMQFF
CDR3nt: TGTGCCAGCAGTTTTAGCGGGATGCAGTTCTTC

j_gene: TRBJ1-2
d_gene: .
v_gene: TRBV7-8
abundance: .
CDR3aa: CASTRDKNYGYTF
CDR3nt: TGTGCCAGCACCCGGGACAAGAACTATGGCTACACCTTC

j_gene: TRBJ1-1
d_gene: .
v_gene: TRBV3-1/TRBV3-2
abundance: .
CDR3aa: CASSRGSGTEAFF
CDR3nt: TGTGCCAGCAGCAGGGGATCCGGCACTGAAGCTTTCTTT

j_gene: TRBJ1-2
d_gene: .
v_gene: TRBV5-1
abundance: .
CDR3aa: CATSEGSRSVAGGYTF
CDR3nt: TGCGCCACCAGCGAGGGTTCGAGGTCGGTAGCCGGTGGCTACACCTTC

j_gene: TRBJ2-4
d_gene: TRBD1
v_gene: TRBV11-3
abundance: .
CDR3aa: CASSPRQGAKNIQYF
CDR3nt: TGTGCCAGCAGCCCTAGACAGGGTGCCAAAAACATTCAGTACTTC

j_gene: TRBJ2-4
d_gene: TRBD2
v_gene: TRBV7-3
abundance: .
CDR3aa: CASSLTGLAGEVGYYKNIQYF
CDR3nt: TGTGCCAGCAGCTTAACGGGACTAGCGGGAGAGGTGGGTTACTACAAAAACATTCAGTACTTC

j_gene: TRBJ1-1
d_gene: TRBD1
v_gene: TRBV6-5
abundance: .
CDR3aa: CASRMGQYTTEAFF
CDR3nt: TGTGCCAGCAGGATGGGACAGTACACCACTGAAGCTTTCTTT

j_gene: TRBJ2-1
d_gene: .
v_gene: TRBV19
abundance: .
CDR3aa: CASSIEVGLHNEQFF
CDR3nt: TGTGCCAGTAGTATCGAAGTCGGTCTTCACAATGAGCAGTTCTTC

j_gene: TRBJ1-2
d_gene: .
v_gene: TRBV27
abundance: .
CDR3aa: CASSPMGGRGYGYTF
CDR3nt: TGTGCCAGCAGTCCCATGGGAGGGCGCGGCTATGGCTACACCTTC

j_gene: TRBJ1-1
d_gene: TRBD1
v_gene: TRBV27
abundance: .
CDR3aa: CASSLWLGQKNTEAFF
CDR3nt: TGTGCCAGCAGTTTATGGTTGGGACAGAAGAACACTGAAGCTTTCTTT

j_gene: TRBJ1-6
d_gene: .
v_gene: TRBV5-1
abundance: .
CDR3aa: CASSLFFREDSPSSYNSPLHF
CDR3nt: TGCGCCAGCAGCTTGTTTTTCCGGGAGGACAGCCCGAGCTCCTATAATTCACCCCTCCACTTT

j_gene: TRBJ2-6
d_gene: TRBD1
v_gene: TRBV5-4
abundance: .
CDR3aa: CASSLPPGQGSGANVLTF
CDR3nt: TGTGCCAGCAGCTTACCCCCGGGACAGGGCTCTGGGGCCAACGTCCTGACTTTC

j_gene: TRBJ1-5
d_gene: .
v_gene: TRBV7-6
abundance: once
CDR3aa: CASSLEADNNQPQHF
CDR3nt: TGTGCCAGCAGCTTAGAGGCGGACAATAATCAGCCCCAGCATTTT

j_gene: TRBJ1-1
d_gene: .
v_gene: TRBV29-1
abundance: .
CDR3aa: CSVRSGQYEAFF
CDR3nt: TGCAGCGTGCGCTCGGGACAATATGAAGCTTTCTTT

j_gene: TRBJ2-2
d_gene: .
v_gene: TRBV6-5
abundance: .
CDR3aa: CASRTANTGELFF
CDR3nt: TGTGCCAGCAGGACAGCGAACACCGGGGAGCTGTTTTTT

j_gene: TRBJ2-7
d_gene: .
v_gene: TRBV6-5
abundance: .
CDR3aa: CASQLGQLSYEQYF
CDR3nt: TGTGCCAGCCAACTAGGACAGCTCTCCTACGAGCAGTACTTC

j_gene: TRBJ1-5
d_gene: TRBD1
v_gene: TRBV5-6
abundance: once
CDR3aa: CASSRGQGFYNQPQHF
CDR3nt: TGTGCCAGCAGCAGGGGACAGGGGTTTTATAATCAGCCCCAGCATTTT

j_gene: TRBJ2-7
d_gene: .
v_gene: TRBV27
abundance: once
CDR3aa: CASSYPDSYEQYF
CDR3nt: TGTGCCAGCAGTTACCCGGACAGCTACGAGCAGTACTTC

j_gene: TRBJ1-5
d_gene: .
v_gene: TRBV19
abundance: .
CDR3aa: CATQGQTQRNQPQHF
CDR3nt: TGTGCCACTCAAGGACAGACGCAGCGCAATCAGCCCCAGCATTTT

j_gene: TRBJ2-1
d_gene: TRBD1
v_gene: TRBV29-1
abundance: .
CDR3aa: CSVMGQRFDPRGFQFF
CDR3nt: TGCAGCGTTATGGGACAGAGATTCGACCCCCGAGGTTTTCAGTTCTTC

j_gene: TRBJ2-3
d_gene: .
v_gene: TRBV10-3
abundance: .
CDR3aa: CAISDGDTQYF
CDR3nt: TGTGCCATCAGTGACGGAGATACGCAGTATTTT

j_gene: TRBJ1-1
d_gene: .
v_gene: TRBV3-1/TRBV3-2
abundance: .
CDR3aa: CASSLVGAEAFF
CDR3nt: TGTGCCAGCAGCCTGGTGGGAGCCGAAGCTTTCTTT

j_gene: TRBJ2-5
d_gene: .
v_gene: TRBV7-2
abundance: .
CDR3aa: CASSPQGSQQTQYF
CDR3nt: TGTGCCAGCAGCCCTCAGGGTTCTCAGCAGACCCAGTACTTC

j_gene: TRBJ1-1
d_gene: .
v_gene: TRBV10-1
abundance: .
CDR3aa: CASSEGQWKGVNTEAFF
CDR3nt: TGCGCCAGCAGTGAGGGACAGTGGAAGGGGGTGAACACTGAAGCTTTCTTT

j_gene: TRBJ2-2
d_gene: TRBD1
v_gene: TRBV16
abundance: .
CDR3aa: CASSPGTGRTGELFF
CDR3nt: TGTGCCAGCAGCCCTGGGACAGGGCGTACCGGGGAGCTGTTTTTT

j_gene: TRBJ2-7
d_gene: TRBD1
v_gene: TRBV9
abundance: .
CDR3aa: CASSYGTGPYEQYF
CDR3nt: TGTGCCAGCAGCTACGGGACAGGGCCCTACGAGCAGTACTTC

j_gene: TRBJ2-1
d_gene: .
v_gene: TRBV5-1
abundance: .
CDR3aa: CASSLRSGSAYNEQFF
CDR3nt: TGCGCCAGCAGCTTGAGATCAGGGTCGGCCTACAATGAGCAGTTCTTC